Listed below are T cell receptor beta chains from one sample, sequenced in a study of T-cell memory formation after mild COVID-19. TCRdb passed the 5' RACE reads through MiXCR, listing each CDR3 protein once. The data contain a few hundred thousand distinct CDR3 sequences, 15% to 20% of them seen just once; the ten biggest clones take up less than 30%. The sequencing sample was made of PBMCs or a T cell subset sorted from them (not recorded which). All receptors derive from a man aged 18 to 35 who had mild COVID-19 (a few samples of this study predate the infection). Cell type and time point are not known. CDR3s include the opening cysteine and the closing phenylalanine or tryptophan. D genes are given only for firm matches. Size is omitted from some rows. Given values are once, few, many or a class for expanded clones.

>TRBV7-2|.|TRBJ2-4|few
CASSHDSVRGWAKNIQYF
TGTGCCAGCAGCCACGACTCAGTCCGAGGGTGGGCCAAAAACATTCAGTACTTC
>TRBV5-1|TRBD2|TRBJ2-3|few
CASSLTSGPTDTQYF
TGCGCCAGCAGCCTGACTAGCGGGCCCACAGATACGCAGTATTTT
>TRBV28|.|TRBJ2-3|.
CASRGQGRGDTQYF
TGTGCCAGCAGGGGGCAGGGAAGAGGCGATACGCAGTATTTT
>TRBV5-4|.|TRBJ1-2|few
CASSFGTDNYGYTF
TGTGCCAGCAGCTTCGGGACCGACAACTATGGCTACACCTTC
>TRBV27|TRBD2|TRBJ2-5|.
CASSLSGLAGASHF
TGTGCCAGCAGTTTATCCGGACTAGCGGGTGCCTCTCACTTC
>TRBV2|.|TRBJ2-3|.
CASSGTADTQYF
TGTGCCAGCAGTGGAACGGCAGATACGCAGTATTTT
>TRBV7-2|.|TRBJ1-2|.
CASSVVYLGYGYTF
TGTGCCAGCAGCGTAGTATACCTAGGCTATGGCTACACCTTC
>TRBV5-1|TRBD2|TRBJ2-4|few
CASSLGPAGGFRIQYF
TGCGCCAGCAGCTTGGGCCCAGCGGGGGGGTTCCGTATTCAGTACTTC
>TRBV9|.|TRBJ2-3|few
CASSTMGAGGTDTQYF
TGTGCCAGCAGCACCATGGGAGCGGGCGGCACAGATACGCAGTATTTT
>TRBV12-3/TRBV12-4|TRBD1|TRBJ1-5|.
CASSFDRDQPQHF
TGTGCCAGCAGTTTTGACAGGGATCAGCCCCAGCATTTT
>TRBV4-1|TRBD1|TRBJ2-2|.
CASSQGTGPGELFF
TGCGCCAGCAGCCAAGGGACAGGTCCCGGGGAGCTGTTTTTT
>TRBV4-1|.|TRBJ1-1|.
CASSTQGVIKAEAFF
TGCGCCAGCAGCACACAGGGCGTGATTAAGGCTGAAGCTTTCTTT
>TRBV7-6|.|TRBJ2-2|few
CASSLAIVWGEMDTGELFF
TGTGCCAGCAGCTTAGCTATTGTTTGGGGGGAAATGGACACCGGGGAGCTGTTTTTT
>TRBV29-1|TRBD1|TRBJ2-1|few
CSDITGTGSYNEQFF
TGCAGCGATATCACCGGGACAGGGTCCTACAATGAGCAGTTCTTC
>TRBV11-2|.|TRBJ2-1|.
CASNLPASRRLNEQFF
TGTGCCAGCAACCTCCCGGCCTCTAGGCGCCTCAATGAGCAGTTCTTC
>TRBV12-3/TRBV12-4|TRBD2|TRBJ2-1|few
CASSLVTSEPYNEQFF
TGTGCCAGCAGTTTAGTTACTAGCGAGCCTTACAATGAGCAGTTCTTC
>TRBV7-3|.|TRBJ2-1|few
CASSLEVGGEQFF
TGTGCCAGCAGCTTAGAGGTTGGGGGTGAGCAGTTCTTC
>TRBV18|TRBD2|TRBJ2-5|.
CASSPTQRGGQETQYF
TGTGCCAGCTCACCCACTCAGCGGGGGGGCCAAGAGACCCAGTACTTC
>TRBV6-5|.|TRBJ1-6|few
CASSTGILNSPLHF
TGTGCCAGCAGTACCGGGATATTAAATTCACCCCTCCACTTT
>TRBV29-1|.|TRBJ2-7|.
CSAVKVGTDPYEQYF
TGCAGCGCCGTGAAGGTTGGGACGGATCCCTACGAGCAGTACTTC
>TRBV5-1|.|TRBJ1-5|many
CASSLDSGNNQPQHF
TGCGCCAGCAGCTTGGACTCAGGGAATAATCAGCCCCAGCATTTT
>TRBV20-1|.|TRBJ2-3|.
CSASRISTDTQYF
TGCAGTGCTAGTCGGATTAGCACAGATACGCAGTATTTT
>TRBV12-3/TRBV12-4|.|TRBJ2-5|few
CASSFWESETQYF
TGTGCCAGCAGTTTCTGGGAAAGCGAGACCCAGTACTTC
>TRBV5-1|TRBD2|TRBJ2-5|.
CASSLNPLAGGRETQYF
TGCGCCAGCAGCTTGAACCCACTAGCGGGGGGCCGGGAGACCCAGTACTTC
>TRBV7-2|TRBD2|TRBJ2-3|.
CASSYPAGGPLSTDTQYF
TGTGCCAGCAGCTACCCAGCGGGGGGGCCCCTCTCCACAGATACGCAGTATTTT
>TRBV9|.|TRBJ1-1|few
CASSVVGHLNTEAFF
TGTGCCAGCAGCGTAGTTGGACACCTGAACACTGAAGCTTTCTTT
>TRBV6-6|.|TRBJ2-1|.
CASSSRGQFF
TGTGCCAGCAGTTCCCGGGGACAGTTCTTC
>TRBV12-3/TRBV12-4|.|TRBJ1-3|few
CASSSYGSGNTIYF
TGTGCCAGCAGTTCATACGGATCTGGAAACACCATATATTTT
>TRBV6-2/TRBV6-3|TRBD2|TRBJ2-1|many
CASRRTGLAQLGADNEQFF
TGTGCCAGCAGAAGAACGGGACTAGCGCAGTTGGGGGCCGACAATGAGCAGTTCTTC
>TRBV12-3/TRBV12-4|.|TRBJ2-2|.
CASKSGELFF
TGTGCCAGCAAGTCCGGGGAGCTGTTTTTT
>TRBV7-9|.|TRBJ2-1|.
CASSFRSQGEQFF
TGTGCCAGCAGCTTTCGGTCTCAGGGCGAGCAGTTCTTC
>TRBV2|TRBD1|TRBJ2-3|few
CATSRGHASTDTQYF
TGTGCCACCAGCAGGGGGCACGCTAGCACAGATACGCAGTATTTT
>TRBV5-5|TRBD1|TRBJ2-2|.
CASSGTGGSGELFF
TGTGCCAGCAGCGGGACAGGGGGGTCCGGGGAGCTGTTTTTT
>TRBV7-8|TRBD1|TRBJ1-2|.
CASSHRGATGVNYGYTF
TGTGCCAGCAGCCATCGGGGGGCGACAGGGGTTAACTATGGCTACACCTTC
>TRBV18|TRBD2|TRBJ2-5|.
CASSLLAGAQETQYF
TGTGCCAGCTCACTCCTAGCGGGGGCTCAAGAGACCCAGTACTTC
>TRBV5-1|.|TRBJ1-2|.
CASSPRGLTGYTF
TGCGCCAGCAGCCCACGGGGGCTGACGGGCTACACCTTC
>TRBV19|.|TRBJ1-5|.
CASGGGVRYQPQHF
TGTGCCAGTGGAGGGGGGGTCAGATATCAGCCCCAGCATTTT
>TRBV5-6|.|TRBJ1-2|few
CASSSYADRGYTF
TGTGCCAGCAGTTCATATGCGGATCGGGGCTACACCTTC
>TRBV7-9|.|TRBJ1-3|few
CASSDSPGNTIYF
TGTGCCAGCAGCGATTCACCTGGAAACACCATATATTTT
>TRBV29-1|.|TRBJ2-3|few
CSEEALLPDTQYF
TGCAGCGAGGAGGCGCTCCTCCCAGATACGCAGTATTTT
>TRBV29-1|.|TRBJ1-2|.
CSVLRDGYTF
TGCAGCGTGTTACGGGATGGCTACACCTTC
>TRBV30|.|TRBJ2-7|.
CAWSDSYEQYF
TGTGCCTGGAGTGACTCCTACGAGCAGTACTTC
>TRBV10-3|TRBD1|TRBJ2-2|many
CATRTGGAKDTGELFF
TGTGCCACCAGGACAGGGGGCGCGAAGGACACCGGGGAGCTGTTTTTT
>TRBV5-1|.|TRBJ1-1|.
CASSLGWSNTEAFF
TGCGCCAGCAGCTTGGGTTGGAGCAACACTGAAGCTTTCTTT
>TRBV11-2|TRBD2|TRBJ2-1|.
CASRLAGQVNEQFF
TGTGCCAGCAGGCTAGCGGGGCAGGTCAATGAGCAGTTCTTC
>TRBV4-1|TRBD2|TRBJ2-3|few
CASSQEDLPPLAAPGRDTQYF
TGCGCCAGCAGCCAAGAGGATCTCCCCCCTCTAGCGGCCCCCGGGCGGGATACGCAGTATTTT
>TRBV28|TRBD1|TRBJ2-1|.
CASCSMGGQGAREQFF
TGTGCCAGCTGTTCTATGGGGGGACAGGGGGCGAGGGAGCAGTTCTTC
>TRBV12-3/TRBV12-4|TRBD1|TRBJ1-1|.
CASSLRGTGYTEAFF
TGTGCCAGCAGTTTACGCGGGACAGGCTACACTGAAGCTTTCTTT
>TRBV10-2|.|TRBJ1-1|.
CASSDLQGEAFF
TGCGCCAGCAGTGACCTACAGGGTGAAGCTTTCTTT
>TRBV6-6|.|TRBJ1-5|.
CASGGHGRDQPQHF
TGTGCCAGCGGGGGCCACGGGAGGGATCAGCCCCAGCATTTT
>TRBV12-3/TRBV12-4|.|TRBJ2-7|few
CASSYSLEQYF
TGTGCCAGCAGTTACTCCCTCGAGCAGTACTTC